The 5 T cell receptor beta chains given below trace back to one sample, sequenced in a study of cytotoxic CD8 clonotypes in ibrutinib-treated CLL. Assay used: immunoSEQ multiplex PCR; TCRdb lists only in-frame clones, some missing. The data contain nearly 300,000 clones, 76% of them singletons. This sample comprised PBMCs, obtained at disease progression, from a patient treated with ibrutinib. These receptors were obtained from a human donor with chronic lymphocytic leukemia.

The chain carries TRBV29-1 and TRBJ1-2; 7 bases are shared with TRBD1. The length of the CDR3 is 13 residues. CDR1 SQVTM and CDR2 ANQGSEA come from the germline V gene. With V trimmed by 5 bases and J by 2 bases, 5 bases remained unmatched. The CDR3 bases are TGCAGCGTTCAACGACAGGGAAACTATGGCTACACCTTC. Translated, it gives CSVQRQGNYGYTF.

The chain couples TRBV10-3 to TRBJ2-5; 7 bases map to TRBD2. J lost 2 bases, V lost 5 bases, and 8 bases had no gene match. Germline V gene sequence: CDR1 ENHRY, CDR2 SYGVKD. This CDR3 is 15 amino acids long. CDR3 protein: CAISTLGGGQETQYF. DNA of the CDR3: TGTGCCATCAGTACCCTCGGGGGAGGGCAAGAGACCCAGTACTTC.

The chain employs TRBV7-2 and TRBJ2-5; 7 bases are a match to TRBD2. CDR3 size: 12 residues. Looked up from germline, CDR1 is SGHTA and CDR2 is FQGNSA. The V gene end was trimmed by 4 bases and the J gene end by 5 bases; junction bases not matched to a gene: 1. The CDR3 here is CASSSGGETQYF. Written as DNA, the CDR3 is TGTGCCAGCAGCTCGGGAGGTGAGACCCAGTACTTC.

J is TRBJ2-3 and V is TRBV29-1; 9 bases line up with TRBD2. Germline CDR1 reads SQVTM; CDR2 reads ANQGSEA. V gave up 0 bases and J gave up 2 bases; unmatched junction bases: 12. The CDR3 is 18 amino acids. CDR3 DNA sequence: TGCAGCGTTGAAGACCCGTGGGGTAGCGGGGGTCACACAGATACGCAGTATTTT. This translates into CSVEDPWGSGGHTDTQYF.

This clone was counted only a few times. V usage is TRBV20-1 and J usage is TRBJ2-7; D may be TRBD1 (5 bases). CDR1 and CDR2 from the germline V gene are DFQATT and SNEGSKA (reference sequence). The CDR3 runs to 10 residues. V lost 6 bases and J 7 bases, leaving 10 bases between the germline ends. The DNA for the CDR3 is TGCAGTGCGGCTAACAGGGAGCAGTACTTC. It translates to CSAANREQYF.